The rows below give T cell receptor beta chains drawn from one sample of a study of T cell responses to AZD1222 COVID-19 vaccine. Libraries were prepared by immunoSEQ multiplex PCR; TCRdb keeps only in-frame clonotypes and omits some of them. This sample has 180,000 or so clones; approximately 95% occur once, and the top ten carry 3.9%. Sequenced material: peripheral blood, taken on day 0 of AZD1222 vaccination. Receptors originate from an adult in good health. Each CDR3 is given with its conserved first and last residue. Fields, in order: J gene, V gene, D gene, CDR3 protein. A D gene is named only where the DNA matches it firmly.

>TRBJ1-1|TRBV20-1|TRBD1
CSSHRGPRAFF
>TRBJ2-7|TRBV21-1|-
CASSIGAIVGRQGVTYEQYF
>TRBJ1-1|TRBV25-1|TRBD1
CASSDRDRAGDTEAFF
>TRBJ1-4|TRBV2|-
CASRTPRTTNEKLFF
>TRBJ1-1|TRBV5-1|-
CASRGGTEAFF
>TRBJ1-2|TRBV2|-
CASSEEQESYGYTF
>TRBJ1-5|TRBV7-9|-
CASSLARDVRNQPQHF
>TRBJ1-1|TRBV5-6|-
CASSSGTALNTEAFF
>TRBJ2-4|TRBV5-4|TRBD2
CASSLGGLAGPQRKNIQYF
>TRBJ1-4|TRBV10-2|-
CASSGGATNEKLFF
>TRBJ1-2|TRBV7-9|TRBD1
CASSIGTGGAKNYGYTF
>TRBJ1-4|TRBV28|TRBD1
CASRGGQGPFEKLFF
>TRBJ1-2|TRBV29-1|-
CSSIFRDTNYGYTF
>TRBJ1-6|TRBV3-1/TRBV3-2|-
CASSPSGAGNSPLHF
>TRBJ1-6|TRBV19|-
CASSMDEAVTNSPLHF
>TRBJ2-7|TRBV5-4|-
CASSLFGGAYEQYF
>TRBJ1-3|TRBV5-1|TRBD1
CASSVGQVEDTIYF
>TRBJ1-1|TRBV28|-
CASSTENTEAFF
>TRBJ1-5|TRBV6-5|-
CASTQGWGVSQPQHF
>TRBJ2-1|TRBV4-1|TRBD2
CASSQILAGVNEQFF
>TRBJ1-2|TRBV6-5|-
CASSYFPGPSYGYTF
>TRBJ2-7|TRBV10-1|TRBD2
CASSDRPSGRYEQYF
>TRBJ2-5|TRBV5-4|-
CASSRSGETQYF
>TRBJ2-1|TRBV7-6|TRBD2
CASSYLTGGENEQFF
>TRBJ1-5|TRBV6-5|-
CASSSKAQNQPQHF
>TRBJ1-2|TRBV30|-
CAWSMGRNYGYTF
>TRBJ2-1|TRBV10-3|-
CAISEREGSEQFF
>TRBJ1-6|TRBV19|-
CASNSGISYNSPLHF
>TRBJ2-7|TRBV19|-
CASNPVRAESYEQYF
>TRBJ1-4|TRBV6-5|-
CASSTQGLNEKLFF
>TRBJ1-1|TRBV7-9|-
CASSLEPVGAEAFF
>TRBJ2-7|TRBV7-9|-
CASSLEVNLDYEQYF
>TRBJ1-2|TRBV20-1|-
CSGWTNYGYTF
>TRBJ2-1|TRBV6-5|TRBD2
CASKLAGARGQFF
>TRBJ1-4|TRBV6-5|-
CASRTQVADEKLFF
>TRBJ1-5|TRBV6-5|-
CASSTWGGGNQPQHF
>TRBJ1-2|TRBV7-6|-
CASSLDGISFYGYTF
>TRBJ2-1|TRBV15|-
CATSAQRTVYNEQFF
>TRBJ2-7|TRBV27|-
CASSPSVVDEQYF
>TRBJ1-5|TRBV19|TRBD1
CASSLQGEQPQHF
>TRBJ2-3|TRBV25-1|-
CASSPARGVTYTDTQYF